This is a list of T cell receptor beta chains from one sample in a study of response to subunit inactivated influenza vaccine. TCRdb re-derived calls from the RT-PCR reads in MiXCR, one entry per CDR3 protein. The sample yields around 520,000 distinct CDR3 sequences, 25% seen once. The sample in question was CD4+ T cells sorted from PBMCs, obtained 5 days after vaccination. The receptor set was obtained from a man aged 50-60 years who received an inactivated influenza vaccine. Both conserved end residues are part of each CDR3. D genes are given only for firm matches. The size of a clone is reported for some rows only, either as once, few or many, or as a class for expanded clones.

clone size	D gene	V gene	J gene	CDR3 DNA	CDR3 protein
-	-	TRBV12-3/TRBV12-4	TRBJ2-1	TGTGCCAGCAGTTTCGGCGGGGTGGATGAGCAGTTCTTC	CASSFGGVDEQFF
-	TRBD2	TRBV12-3/TRBV12-4	TRBJ2-1	TGTGCCAGCACCTATAGCGGGGGTTACAATGAGCAGTTCTTC	CASTYSGGYNEQFF
-	-	TRBV10-3	TRBJ2-2	TGTGCCATCACCGAGGCAGCGAACACCGGGGAGCTGTTTTTT	CAITEAANTGELFF
-	-	TRBV10-2	TRBJ2-3	TGCGCCAGCAGTGAGTCGGGCAGGGGAAGGACAGATACGCAGTATTTT	CASSESGRGRTDTQYF
many	-	TRBV10-3	TRBJ2-5	TGTGCCATCAGAGGGCTCCAAGAGACCCAGTACTTC	CAIRGLQETQYF
few	-	TRBV11-2	TRBJ1-1	TGTGCCAGCAGCTTAATCAGGGGCCCCAGGGTGGCTTTCTTT	CASSLIRGPRVAFF
-	-	TRBV4-1	TRBJ1-3	TGCGCCAGCAGCCCGTTACGGACTGGAAACACCATATATTTT	CASSPLRTGNTIYF
few	-	TRBV4-1	TRBJ2-3	TGCGCCAGCAGCCAAGAACGTGGGGGTGGTGGTACGCAGTATTTT	CASSQERGGGGTQYF
-	TRBD2	TRBV10-3	TRBJ2-3	TGTGCCACGTCCCTTCTAGCGGGGGGCACAGATACGCAGTATTTT	CATSLLAGGTDTQYF
-	-	TRBV20-1	TRBJ2-1	TGCAGTGCCCAGAGAGGGGCCCCAGGCAATGAGCAGTTCTTC	CSAQRGAPGNEQFF
-	-	TRBV20-1	TRBJ1-5	TGCAGTGCTGAGGGCAATCAGCCCCAGCATTTT	CSAEGNQPQHF
-	TRBD1	TRBV28	TRBJ2-3	TGTGCCAGCAGTGGGGGACAGGTCAGAGATACGCAGTATTTT	CASSGGQVRDTQYF
many	TRBD1	TRBV11-2	TRBJ2-7	TGTGCCAGCAGCTTAGGGGGACAGGGCTACGAGCAGTACTTC	CASSLGGQGYEQYF
-	TRBD2	TRBV7-2	TRBJ2-3	TGTGCCAGCAGCCCGGGACTAGCGGGGTCAGATACGCAGTATTTT	CASSPGLAGSDTQYF
-	TRBD1	TRBV5-1	TRBJ2-1	TGCGCCAGCAGCTTGCGGGGGAGGGACAGGGTTAACAATGAGCAGTTCTTC	CASSLRGRDRVNNEQFF
few	-	TRBV28	TRBJ2-5	TGTGCCAGCAGTCGAGGCGGACTTGAGGGTAGCAGCCAAGAGACCCAGTACTTC	CASSRGGLEGSSQETQYF
-	-	TRBV3-1	TRBJ1-6	TGTGCCAGCAGCCCCCCAAGGACGGCGGGTAATTCACCCCTCCACTTT	CASSPPRTAGNSPLHF
few	-	TRBV10-1	TRBJ1-5	TGCGCCAGCAGCCGCACAAGTTATAGCAATCAGCCCCAGCATTTT	CASSRTSYSNQPQHF
-	-	TRBV18	TRBJ2-2	TGTGCCAGCTCACCAGTGTTACGGCTGAACACCGGGGAGCTGTTTTTT	CASSPVLRLNTGELFF
-	TRBD2	TRBV20-1	TRBJ2-5	TGCAGTGCTGGAACTAGCGGGAGGGAGACCCAGTACTTC	CSAGTSGRETQYF
-	-	TRBV7-8	TRBJ1-1	TGTGCCAGCAGCCTCGTCGGGGGCAGACTTCGGAACACTGAAGCTTTCTTT	CASSLVGGRLRNTEAFF
few	-	TRBV20-1	TRBJ1-2	TGCAGTGCTACCCCCTCCGGACGGACAAACGTTGGCTACACCTTC	CSATPSGRTNVGYTF
-	TRBD2	TRBV12-3/TRBV12-4	TRBJ2-5	TGTGCCAGCAGGGGACTAGCGGGGACAGAGACCCAGTACTTC	CASRGLAGTETQYF
-	-	TRBV3-1	TRBJ1-6	TGTGCCAGCAGCCAAGGCGGCAGTTATTCACCCCTCCACTTT	CASSQGGSYSPLHF
few	TRBD1	TRBV24-1	TRBJ1-6	TGTGCCACCAGTGATCACAGGGGGATCACCCTCCACTTT	CATSDHRGITLHF
-	TRBD1	TRBV7-9	TRBJ2-4	TGTGCCAGCAGCAAGGACAGGGGCGGTCTGTACTTC	CASSKDRGGLYF
many	-	TRBV10-3	TRBJ2-7	TGTGCCATCAGCGGAGGGGGGCGAGCCGCCAACGAGCAGTACTTC	CAISGGGRAANEQYF
many	-	TRBV5-1	TRBJ2-2	TGCGCCAGCAGCCGGGGAGGCACCGGGGAGCTGTTTTTT	CASSRGGTGELFF
-	-	TRBV7-2	TRBJ2-7	TGTGCCAGCAGCTTAACTCAGGAGCTCGAGCAGTACTTC	CASSLTQELEQYF
-	TRBD1	TRBV20-1	TRBJ2-7	TGCAGTGGAGACAGGGCCTCCTACGAGCAGTACTTC	CSGDRASYEQYF
-	TRBD1	TRBV12-3/TRBV12-4	TRBJ1-5	TGTGCCAGCAGTCACAGGGGGCCGGAGCCCCAGCATTTT	CASSHRGPEPQHF